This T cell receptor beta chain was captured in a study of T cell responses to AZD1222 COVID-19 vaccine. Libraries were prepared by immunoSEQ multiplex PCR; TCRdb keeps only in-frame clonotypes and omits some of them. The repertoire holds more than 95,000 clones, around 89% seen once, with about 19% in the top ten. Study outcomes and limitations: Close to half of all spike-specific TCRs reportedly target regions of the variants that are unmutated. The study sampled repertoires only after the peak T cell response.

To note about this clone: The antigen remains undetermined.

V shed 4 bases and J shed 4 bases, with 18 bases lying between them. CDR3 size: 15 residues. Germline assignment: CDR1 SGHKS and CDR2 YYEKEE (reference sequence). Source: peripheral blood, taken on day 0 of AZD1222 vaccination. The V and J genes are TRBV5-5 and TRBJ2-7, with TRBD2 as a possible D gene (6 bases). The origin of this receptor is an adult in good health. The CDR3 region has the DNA TGTGCCAGCAGCAGCCGCCCAGTCGGGACTTACGAGCAGTACTTC. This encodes CASSSRPVGTYEQYF.